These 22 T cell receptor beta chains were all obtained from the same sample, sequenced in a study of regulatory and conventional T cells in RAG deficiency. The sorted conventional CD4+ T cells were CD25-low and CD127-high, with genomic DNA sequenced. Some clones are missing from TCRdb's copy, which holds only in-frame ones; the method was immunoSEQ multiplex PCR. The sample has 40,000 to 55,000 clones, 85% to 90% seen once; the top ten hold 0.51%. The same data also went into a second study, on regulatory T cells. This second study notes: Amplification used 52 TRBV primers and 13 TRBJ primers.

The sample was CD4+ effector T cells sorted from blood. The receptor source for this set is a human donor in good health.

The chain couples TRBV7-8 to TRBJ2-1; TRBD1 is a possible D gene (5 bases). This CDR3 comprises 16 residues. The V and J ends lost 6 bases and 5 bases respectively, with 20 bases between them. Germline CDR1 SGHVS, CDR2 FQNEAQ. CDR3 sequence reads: CASSRRRDSAHNEQFF. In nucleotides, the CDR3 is TGTGCCAGCAGTCGGCGGAGAGACAGTGCCCACAATGAGCAGTTCTTC. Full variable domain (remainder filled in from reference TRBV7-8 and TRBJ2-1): GAGVSQSPRYKVAKRGQDVALRCDPISGHVSLFWYQQALGQGPEFLTYFQNEAQLDKSGLPSDRFFAERPEGSVSTLKIQRTQQEDSAVYLCASSRRRDSAHNEQFFGPGTRLTVL.

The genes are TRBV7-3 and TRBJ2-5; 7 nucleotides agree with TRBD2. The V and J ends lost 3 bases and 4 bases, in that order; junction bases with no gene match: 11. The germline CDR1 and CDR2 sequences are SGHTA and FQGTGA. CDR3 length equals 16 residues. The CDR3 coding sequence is TGTGCCAGCAGCTTTCAAGGCGGGGGTGGTATAGAGACCCAGTACTTC. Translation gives CASSFQGGGGIETQYF.

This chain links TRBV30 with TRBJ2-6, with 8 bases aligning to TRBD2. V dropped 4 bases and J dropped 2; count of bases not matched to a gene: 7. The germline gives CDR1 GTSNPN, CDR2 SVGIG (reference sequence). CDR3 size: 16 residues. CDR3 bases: TGTGCCTGGACGGGGGGGAGCGCGGCTGGGGCCAACGTCCTGACTTTC. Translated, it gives CAWTGGSAAGANVLTF.

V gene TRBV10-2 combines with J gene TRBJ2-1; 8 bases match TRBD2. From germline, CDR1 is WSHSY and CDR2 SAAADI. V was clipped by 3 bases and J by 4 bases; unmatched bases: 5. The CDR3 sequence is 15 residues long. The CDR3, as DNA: TGCGCCAGCAGTGAAGTAGCGGGGATTTACAATGAGCAGTTCTTC. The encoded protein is CASSEVAGIYNEQFF.

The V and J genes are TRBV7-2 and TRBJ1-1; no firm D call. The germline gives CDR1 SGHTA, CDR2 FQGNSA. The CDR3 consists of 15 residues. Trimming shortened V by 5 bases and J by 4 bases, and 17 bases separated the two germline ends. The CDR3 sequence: CASSISPLQSTEAFF. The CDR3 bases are TGTGCCAGCAGCATTTCCCCATTGCAGTCCACTGAAGCTTTCTTT.

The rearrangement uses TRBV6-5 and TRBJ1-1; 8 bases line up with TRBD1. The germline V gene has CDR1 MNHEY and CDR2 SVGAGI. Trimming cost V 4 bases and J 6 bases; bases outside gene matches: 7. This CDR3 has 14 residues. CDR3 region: CASSSRQGSSEAFF. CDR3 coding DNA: TGTGCCAGCAGTTCCCGACAGGGGAGTTCTGAAGCTTTCTTT.

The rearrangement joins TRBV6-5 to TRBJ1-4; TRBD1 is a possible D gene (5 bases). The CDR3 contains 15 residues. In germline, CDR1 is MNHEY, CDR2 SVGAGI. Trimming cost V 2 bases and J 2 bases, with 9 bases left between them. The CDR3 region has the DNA TGTGCCAGCAGTTACCGCGCAGGGACTAATGAAAAACTGTTTTTT. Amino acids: CASSYRAGTNEKLFF.

Here the CDR3 DNA reads TGTGCCAGCAGCAGCGAGGGACGGCTCCTCTCCTACGAGCAGTACTTC. Its translation: CASSSEGRLLSYEQYF. V is TRBV21-1 and J is TRBJ2-7. TRBV21-1 is labeled a pseudogene. The CDR3 consists of 16 residues.

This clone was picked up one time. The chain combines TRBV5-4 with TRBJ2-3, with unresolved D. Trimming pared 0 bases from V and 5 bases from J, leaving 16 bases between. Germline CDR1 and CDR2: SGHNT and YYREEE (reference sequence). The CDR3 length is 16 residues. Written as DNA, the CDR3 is TGTGCCAGCAGCTTGGATTCACTTCCCTCGGGAGATACGCAGTATTTT. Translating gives CASSLDSLPSGDTQYF.

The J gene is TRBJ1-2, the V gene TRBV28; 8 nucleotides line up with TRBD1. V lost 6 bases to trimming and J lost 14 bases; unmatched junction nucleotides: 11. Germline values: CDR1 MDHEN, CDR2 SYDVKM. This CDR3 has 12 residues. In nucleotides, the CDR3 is TGTGCCAGCAGGACAGGGGACCTGATTGGGACCTTC. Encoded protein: CASRTGDLIGTF.

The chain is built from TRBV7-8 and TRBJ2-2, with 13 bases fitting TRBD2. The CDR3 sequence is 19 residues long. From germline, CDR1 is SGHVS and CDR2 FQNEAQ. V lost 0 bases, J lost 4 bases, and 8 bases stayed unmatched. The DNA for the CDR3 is TGTGCCAGCAGCTTAGCGAGGACTAGCGGGAGCGGCGGCACCGGGGAGCTGTTTTTT. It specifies CASSLARTSGSGGTGELFF.

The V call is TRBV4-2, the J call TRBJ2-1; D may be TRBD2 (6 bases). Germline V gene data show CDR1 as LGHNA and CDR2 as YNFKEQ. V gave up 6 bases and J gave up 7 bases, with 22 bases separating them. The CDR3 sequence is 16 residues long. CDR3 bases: TGTGCCAGCAGAAGGGCCTCTAGCGAGCCCCAGAATGAGCAGTTCTTC. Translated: CASRRASSEPQNEQFF.

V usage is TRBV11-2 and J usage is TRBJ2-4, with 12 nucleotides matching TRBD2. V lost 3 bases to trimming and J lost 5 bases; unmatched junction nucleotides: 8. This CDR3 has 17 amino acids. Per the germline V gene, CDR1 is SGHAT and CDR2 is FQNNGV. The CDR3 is CASSLRLAGEGENIQYF. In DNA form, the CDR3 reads TGTGCCAGCAGCTTGCGACTAGCGGGAGAGGGTGAAAACATTCAGTACTTC.

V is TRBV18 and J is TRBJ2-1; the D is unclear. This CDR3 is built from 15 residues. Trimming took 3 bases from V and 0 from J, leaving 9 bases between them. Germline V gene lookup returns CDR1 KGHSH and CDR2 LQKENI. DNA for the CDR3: TGTGCCAGCTCACCCCCAGCGAACTCCTACAATGAGCAGTTCTTC. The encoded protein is CASSPPANSYNEQFF.

The CDR3 spells CASSLGSYGYTF. CDR3 sequence (DNA): TGTGCCAGCAGCTTAGGGAGCTATGGCTACACCTTC. V and J are TRBV11-2 and TRBJ1-2; no clear D. This CDR3 contains 12 residues. Germline assignment: CDR1 SGHAT and CDR2 FQNNGV. Between the trimmed V and J ends, which lost 1 base and 4 bases, there was a span of 4 bases.

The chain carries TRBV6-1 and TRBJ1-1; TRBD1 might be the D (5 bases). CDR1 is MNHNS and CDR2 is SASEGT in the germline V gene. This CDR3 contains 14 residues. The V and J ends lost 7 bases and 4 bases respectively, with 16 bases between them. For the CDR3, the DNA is TGTGCCAGCACCATCTACGACGGGACCACTGAAGCTTTCTTT. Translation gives CASTIYDGTTEAFF.

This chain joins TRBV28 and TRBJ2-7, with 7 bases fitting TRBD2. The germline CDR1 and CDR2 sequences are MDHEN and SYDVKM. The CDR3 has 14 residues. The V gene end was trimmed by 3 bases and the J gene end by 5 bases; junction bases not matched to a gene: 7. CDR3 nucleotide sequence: TGTGCCAGCAGTTTTGGCGGGAGTAATAACGAGCAGTACTTC. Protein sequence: CASSFGGSNNEQYF.

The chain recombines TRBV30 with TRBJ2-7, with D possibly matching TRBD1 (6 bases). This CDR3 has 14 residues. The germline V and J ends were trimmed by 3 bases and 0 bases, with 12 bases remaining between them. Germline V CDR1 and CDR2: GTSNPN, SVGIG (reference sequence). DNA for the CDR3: TGTGCCTGGAGGACAGGACTTCACTCCTACGAGCAGTACTTC. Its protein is CAWRTGLHSYEQYF.

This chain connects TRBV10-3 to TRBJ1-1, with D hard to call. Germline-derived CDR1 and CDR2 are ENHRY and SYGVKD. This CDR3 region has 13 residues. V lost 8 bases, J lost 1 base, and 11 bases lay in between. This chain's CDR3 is CAIHTDSNTEAFF. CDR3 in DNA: TGTGCCATCCACACGGACTCGAACACTGAAGCTTTCTTT.

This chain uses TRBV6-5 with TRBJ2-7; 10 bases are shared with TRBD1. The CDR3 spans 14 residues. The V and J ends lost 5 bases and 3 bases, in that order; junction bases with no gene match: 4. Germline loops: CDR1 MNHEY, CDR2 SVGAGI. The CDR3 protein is CASSRDRGVYEQYF. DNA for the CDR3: TGTGCCAGCAGTCGGGACAGGGGCGTCTACGAGCAGTACTTC.

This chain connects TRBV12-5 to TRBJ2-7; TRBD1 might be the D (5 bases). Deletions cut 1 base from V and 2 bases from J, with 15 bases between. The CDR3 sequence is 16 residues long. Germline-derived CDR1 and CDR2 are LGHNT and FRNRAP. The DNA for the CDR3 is TGTGCTAGTGGTTTGGCTCCACCGACAGACCCCTACGAGCAGTACTTC. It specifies CASGLAPPTDPYEQYF.

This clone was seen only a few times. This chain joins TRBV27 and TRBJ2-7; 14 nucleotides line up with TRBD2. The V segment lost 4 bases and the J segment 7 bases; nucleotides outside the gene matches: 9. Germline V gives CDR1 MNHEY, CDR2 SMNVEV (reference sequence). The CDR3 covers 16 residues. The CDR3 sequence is CASSYTGLAGAGEQYF. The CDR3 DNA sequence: TGTGCCAGCAGTTACACGGGACTAGCGGGAGCAGGTGAGCAGTACTTC.